This T cell receptor beta chain was identified in a study of blood T cell repertoires in COVID-19. Overall study context: COVID-19 samples from acute and convalescent phases originated in the United States, Italy and Spain. PBMCs, B-cell-depleted T cells, or T cells were the source of the cDNA or gDNA that made up the material.

Sequenced by immunoSEQ multiplex PCR; TCRdb stores in-frame clones only, minus some. Among about 170,000 clones, around 87% were seen once, and the ten largest hold 6% to 7.5%. This CDR3 comprises 15 residues. The ends were cut back, 3 bases at V and 6 bases at J, with 16 bases in the middle. Germline-derived CDR1 and CDR2 are SGHNT and YENEEA. The receptor was isolated from a woman older than 75 in a cohort sampled during active or convalescent COVID-19. Sequencing was performed on peripheral blood. This sequence joins TRBV11-3 and TRBJ2-3; weak D call: TRBD1 (5 bases). The CDR3 DNA sequence: TGTGCCAGCAGCTTCGCACCCTCACAGGCGGATACGCAGTATTTT. Protein: CASSFAPSQADTQYF.